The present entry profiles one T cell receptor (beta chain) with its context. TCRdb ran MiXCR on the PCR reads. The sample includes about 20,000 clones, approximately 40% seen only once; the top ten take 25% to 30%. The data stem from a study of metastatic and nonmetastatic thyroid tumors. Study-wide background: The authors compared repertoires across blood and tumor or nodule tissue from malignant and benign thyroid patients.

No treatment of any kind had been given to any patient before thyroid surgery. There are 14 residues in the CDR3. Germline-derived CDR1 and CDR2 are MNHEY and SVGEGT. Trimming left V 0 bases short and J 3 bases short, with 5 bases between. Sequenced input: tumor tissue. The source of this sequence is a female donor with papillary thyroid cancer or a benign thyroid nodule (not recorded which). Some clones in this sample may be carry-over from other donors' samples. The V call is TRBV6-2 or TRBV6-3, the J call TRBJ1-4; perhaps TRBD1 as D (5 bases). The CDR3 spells CASSYSGANEKLFF. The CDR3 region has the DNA TGTGCCAGCAGTTACTCAGGGGCTAATGAAAAACTGTTTTTT.